The 14 T cell receptor beta chains given below trace back to one sample, sequenced in a study of graft-versus-host responses after intestinal transplantation. Profiled with immunoSEQ multiplex PCR; TCRdb holds only in-frame clones, not every one. The repertoire has around 90,000 clones, 85% to 95% of them found once; the top ten carry approximately 0.19%. The antigens these receptors bind are not known. The sequences come from unstimulated CD4+ T cells sorted from spleen or lymph node cells, collected before transplant. The receptors were gathered from a human donor who was the organ donor for an intestinal transplant.

The rearrangement joins TRBV5-4 to TRBJ1-1, with D uncertain. V gave up 4 bases and J gave up 5 bases, with 18 bases separating them. This CDR3 is 15 amino acids long. Germline assignment: CDR1 SGHNT and CDR2 YYREEE (reference sequence). The CDR3 DNA sequence: TGTGCCAGCAGCGAAACCGAGGAGGTATGGACTGAAGCTTTCTTT. Encoded protein: CASSETEEVWTEAFF.

The chain is built from TRBV9 and TRBJ2-3; D is possibly TRBD2 (5 bases). This CDR3 comprises 21 residues. The germline gives CDR1 SGDLS, CDR2 YYNGEE. V was trimmed by 2 bases and J by 2 bases, leaving 30 bases between them. The CDR3 loop is CASSVKIADGSEREYTDTQYF. The CDR3 nucleotides read TGTGCCAGCAGCGTTAAGATAGCCGATGGGAGCGAAAGGGAATACACAGATACGCAGTATTTT.

This chain links TRBV6-6 with TRBJ2-7; perhaps D is TRBD1 or TRBD2 (5 bases each). The CDR3 is 14 residues long. The V gene's germline CDR1 is MNHNY and CDR2 SVGAGI (reference sequence). Trimming removed 4 bases from V and 0 bases from J, with 10 bases in between. CDR3 nucleotide sequence: TGTGCCAGCAGTTCCCGGGACGGCTCCTACGAGCAGTACTTC. This translates into CASSSRDGSYEQYF.

The chain carries TRBV30 and TRBJ1-5; TRBD1 agrees at 9 bases. The CDR3 has 13 residues. Germline CDR1 is GTSNPN and CDR2 is SVGIG (reference sequence). V lost 5 bases and J lost 9; bases outside the gene matches: 8. Here the CDR3 reads CAWDRGDEGPQHF. Written as DNA, the CDR3 is TGTGCCTGGGACAGGGGGGACGAAGGGCCCCAGCATTTT.

V and J are TRBV7-8 and TRBJ2-5; possibly TRBD1 for D (6 bases). Deletions cut 5 bases from V and 2 bases from J, with 18 bases between. CDR3 length equals 16 residues. Germline CDR1 and CDR2: SGHVS and FQNEAQ. CDR3 sequence (DNA): TGTGCCAGCAGCGCCGCCGGGACATTATTTCAAGAGACCCAGTACTTC. Translated: CASSAAGTLFQETQYF. Looking up the rest from reference TRBV7-8 and TRBJ2-5 gives the full variable domain: GAGVSQSPRYKVAKRGQDVALRCDPISGHVSLFWYQQALGQGPEFLTYFQNEAQLDKSGLPSDRFFAERPEGSVSTLKIQRTQQEDSAVYLCASSAAGTLFQETQYFGPGTRLLVL.

The chain is built from TRBV5-1 and TRBJ2-3, with 14 bases lining up with TRBD2. Losses at the gene ends were 3 bases for V and 3 bases for J; bases not matched to a gene: 3. The CDR3 runs 16 residues. The germline CDR1 and CDR2 sequences are SGHRS and YFSETQ. The CDR3 sequence: CASSWRTSGGTDTQYF. CDR3 coding DNA: TGCGCCAGCAGCTGGAGGACTAGCGGGGGGACAGATACGCAGTATTTT.

As for this clone: One end of the junction does not line up with germline, which may come from a read error. V is TRBV4-1 and J is TRBJ1-4; no definite D call. CDR1 is MGHRA, CDR2 YSYEKL, per germline. This CDR3 spans 15 amino acids. Here the CDR3 reads CASSQDWQRNEKLFF. CDR3 DNA sequence: TGTGCCAGCAGCCAAGATTGGCAGAGGAATGAAAAACTGTTTTTT.

This chain joins TRBV25-1 and TRBJ1-1, with D unresolved. The CDR3 runs 13 residues. Trimming left V 7 bases short and J 1 base short, with 10 bases between. Germline lookup yields CDR1 MGHDK and CDR2 SYGVNS. This CDR3 is CASTGGENTEAFF. The CDR3 region has the DNA TGTGCCAGCACCGGCGGGGAGAACACTGAAGCTTTCTTT.

This clone appeared once. The chain combines TRBV7-9 with TRBJ1-1; 7 positions match TRBD1. Trimming cost V 2 bases and J 5 bases; bases outside gene matches: 5. This CDR3 has 14 amino acids. Germline CDR1 reads SEHNR; CDR2 reads FQNEAQ (reference sequence). The CDR3 protein is CASSLSRGKTEAFF. The CDR3 nucleotides read TGTGCCAGCAGCTTATCCAGGGGGAAAACTGAAGCTTTCTTT.

The V gene is TRBV25-1, the J gene TRBJ2-5, with 7 bases lining up with TRBD1. Losses at the gene ends were 3 bases for V and 5 bases for J; bases not matched to a gene: 9. Germline V gives CDR1 MGHDK, CDR2 SYGVNS. The CDR3 spans 15 residues. CDR3 sequence: CASSETSQGWETQYF. CDR3 sequence (DNA): TGTGCCAGCAGTGAGACCTCACAGGGGTGGGAGACCCAGTACTTC.

The chain carries TRBV2 and TRBJ1-3; 9 bases align to TRBD1. The germline CDR1 and CDR2 sequences are SNHLY and FYNNEI. This CDR3 is built from 15 residues. V lost 9 bases, J lost 0 bases, and 6 bases stayed unmatched. The CDR3 is CARGTGLDSGNTIYF. The CDR3 coding sequence is TGTGCCAGAGGGACAGGGCTGGACTCTGGAAACACCATATATTTT.

The V gene is TRBV10-3, the J gene TRBJ2-2; D ambiguous. V was trimmed by 10 bases and J by 1 base, leaving 13 bases between them. There are 14 residues in the CDR3. Germline V gene data show CDR1 as ENHRY and CDR2 as SYGVKD. This chain's CDR3 is CATQKLENTGELFF. The CDR3 DNA is TGTGCCACTCAAAAACTCGAGAACACCGGGGAGCTGTTTTTT.

Details on this clone: A read error may account for a junction end that differs from germline. V is TRBV5-1 and J is TRBJ2-1; D is unresolved. Germline V gene data show CDR1 as SGHRS and CDR2 as YFSETQ. CDR3 size: 14 residues. The DNA for the CDR3 is TGCGCCAGCAGCTTGGCCCCGGACCCCCGAACTTGGCTCTTC. Protein sequence: CASSLAPDPRTWLF.

The V call is TRBV6-5, the J call TRBJ2-7; 10 bases match TRBD1. This CDR3 is built from 15 residues. V shed 2 bases and J 1 base; nucleotides not matched to a gene: 2. CDR1 MNHEY and CDR2 SVGAGI come from the germline V gene. The CDR3 loop reads CASSYAGQGSYEQYF. The CDR3 bases are TGTGCCAGCAGTTACGCGGGACAGGGGTCCTACGAGCAGTACTTC.